The TCR beta chain described here comes from a study of blood T cell repertoires in COVID-19. As for the study in general: COVID-19 samples, acute and convalescent, were from the United States, Italy and Spain. Sample material is recorded as cDNA or gDNA derived from T cells, B-cell-depleted T cells, or PBMCs.

The CDR3 totals 14 residues. Germline V gene lookup returns CDR1 MNHEY and CDR2 SVGAGI. V lost 7 bases and J lost 2, with 12 bases in between. In the study's own analysis: Reference gene primer amplification yielded estimated nucleated cell counts. The data were produced by immunoSEQ multiplex PCR, yet TCRdb's version contains in-frame clones alone and is incomplete. V and J calls plus clone size are reproduced from that table; the DNA served to infer D and trimming. Counted here are roughly 250,000 clones, approximately 79% occurring once; the ten biggest clones make up roughly 4.9%. The receptor was derived from an elderly woman with active or convalescent COVID-19. This chain links TRBV6-5 with TRBJ2-4; tentative D call: TRBD2 (6 bases). The sample was peripheral blood. CDR3: CASTRRGSKNIQYF. CDR3 in DNA: TGTGCCAGCACCCGGAGGGGCTCCAAAAACATTCAGTACTTC.